These 14 T cell receptor beta chains were sequenced from one sample in a study of T cell repertoires in cytomegalovirus infection. Antigen specificity for these receptors is unknown. Each CDR3 protein gets one entry after TCRdb re-called the reads with MiXCR. The table lists about 60,000 distinct CDR3 sequences, around 20% of them singletons, with over 60% in the top ten. The material sequenced was CD8+ T cells from cultured PBMCs, taken from culture after CMV antigen stimulation. These receptor sequences come from a human donor in good health (CMV status not recorded). Some clones in this sample may be carry-over from other donors' samples.

There are many counts of this clonotype. This chain connects TRBV28 to TRBJ1-6, with 8 nucleotides matching TRBD1. This CDR3 is built from 15 residues. The germline gives CDR1 MDHEN, CDR2 SYDVKM. V shed 3 bases, J shed 10 bases, and the junction held 8 bases outside the gene matches. The CDR3 loop reads CASSFRTGRSSPLHF. The CDR3 DNA reads as TGTGCCAGCAGTTTCCGGACAGGGAGGTCGTCACCCCTCCACTTT.

This clonotype came up a few times. The chain carries TRBV12-3 or TRBV12-4 and TRBJ2-1; D gene uncertain. CDR3 size: 11 residues. V was clipped by 2 bases and J by 9 bases, with 5 bases between them. The CDR3 DNA is TGTGCCAGCAGTTTAATGTCTGAGCAGTTCTTC. Residues: CASSLMSEQFF.

In its sample, this clonotype was seen a few times. This chain uses TRBV7-2 with TRBJ2-7; D perhaps matches TRBD1 (6 bases). The V end lost 4 bases, the J end lost 1 base, and 17 bases lay between the germline ends. Germline values: CDR1 SGHTA, CDR2 FQGNSA. This CDR3 is 16 amino acids long. CDR3 amino acids: CASSSLTGQTSYEQYF. The DNA of the CDR3 is TGTGCCAGCAGCTCCTTAACAGGGCAAACATCCTACGAGCAGTACTTC. Complete variable domain (other parts from reference TRBV7-2 and TRBJ2-7): GAGVSQSPSNKVTEKGKDVELRCDPISGHTALYWYRQSLGQGLEFLIYFQGNSAPDKSGLPSDRFSAERTGGSVSTLTIQRTQQEDSAVYLCASSSLTGQTSYEQYFGPGTRLTVT.

This clonotype was counted ten times or more. This chain joins TRBV6-5 and TRBJ1-5; possible D gene TRBD1, 5 bases. In germline, CDR1 is MNHEY, CDR2 SVGAGI. CDR3 length: 15 amino acids. V gave up 5 bases and J gave up 0 bases, with 11 bases separating them. Here the CDR3 DNA reads TGTGCCAGCAGTCAGACAGAATATAGCAATCAGCCCCAGCATTTT. It is translated as CASSQTEYSNQPQHF.

This clonotype was picked up many times. The chain is built from TRBV7-2 and TRBJ1-1; the D is unclear. V lost 1 base, J lost 0 bases, and 9 bases lay in between. Germline V lookup: CDR1 SGHTA, CDR2 FQGNSA. The CDR3 loop spans 15 amino acids. CDR3 sequence: CASSLEGGLNTEAFF. DNA for the CDR3: TGTGCCAGCAGCTTAGAGGGCGGATTGAACACTGAAGCTTTCTTT.

This clonotype appeared many times. This chain connects TRBV7-2 to TRBJ2-1, with 10 bases fitting TRBD2. J lost 5 bases, V lost 6 bases, and 10 bases had no gene match. Germline loops: CDR1 SGHTA, CDR2 FQGNSA. The CDR3 contains 16 residues. This CDR3 reads CASRSGGAMIDNEQFF. DNA of the CDR3: TGTGCCAGCAGGAGCGGGGGGGCCATGATTGACAATGAGCAGTTCTTC.

This rearrangement joins TRBV6-1 to TRBJ1-1, with D perhaps TRBD1 (6 bases). V shed 3 bases and J shed 0 bases, with 8 bases lying between them. The length of the CDR3 is 14 residues. Looked up from germline, CDR1 is MNHNS and CDR2 is SASEGT. The CDR3: CASSETGMNTEAFF. DNA of the CDR3: TGTGCCAGCAGTGAGACAGGAATGAACACTGAAGCTTTCTTT.

This clonotype was seen only a few times. V usage is TRBV7-9 and J usage is TRBJ2-7; possible D gene TRBD1, 6 bases. Germline CDR1 and CDR2: SEHNR and FQNEAQ (reference sequence). This CDR3 has 14 residues. Deletions cut 5 bases from V and 1 base from J, with 12 bases between. The CDR3 bases are TGTGCCAGCAGCCTGTCAGACAGGTCCTACGAGCAGTACTTC. This codes for CASSLSDRSYEQYF.

This clonotype was observed a single time. The chain links TRBV10-3 to TRBJ1-2, with TRBD1 identical over 7 bases. CDR3 length: 18 residues. Trimming at V came to 7 bases and at J to 8 bases, leaving 25 bases not matched to a gene. The V gene's germline CDR1 is ENHRY and CDR2 SYGVKD. CDR3 in amino acids: CAIKRSTGQAFHEDGYTF. DNA of the CDR3: TGTGCCATCAAGCGCTCCACTGGACAGGCCTTTCATGAGGACGGCTACACCTTC.

This clonotype was seen more than once but under ten times. This chain links TRBV7-9 with TRBJ1-1, with D possibly matching TRBD1 (5 bases). Germline lookup yields CDR1 SEHNR and CDR2 FQNEAQ (reference sequence). V lost 5 bases, J lost 0 bases, and 13 bases lay in between. There are 15 residues in the CDR3. CDR3 region: CASSPGAPVNTEAFF. CDR3 coding DNA: TGTGCCAGCAGCCCCGGGGCACCAGTGAACACTGAAGCTTTCTTT.

This clonotype was observed a few times. This chain links TRBV6-5 with TRBJ2-7; TRBD1 is a possible D gene (5 bases). Germline-derived CDR1 and CDR2 are MNHEY and SVGAGI. This CDR3 has 15 amino acids. V was clipped by 0 bases and J by 4 bases, with 13 bases between them. DNA for the CDR3: TGTGCCAGCAGTTACTCGGCAGGGTCCCAATACGAGCAGTACTTC. Translating gives CASSYSAGSQYEQYF.

This clonotype was detected many times. V usage is TRBV7-2 and J usage is TRBJ1-1; no reliable D call. Germline V gene lookup returns CDR1 SGHTA and CDR2 FQGNSA. The V end lost 7 bases, the J end lost 0 bases, and 9 bases lay between the germline ends. This CDR3 region has 13 residues. For the CDR3, the DNA is TGTGCCAGCAAGGGAGGAATGAACACTGAAGCTTTCTTT. It specifies CASKGGMNTEAFF.

This clonotype came up a few times. The chain links TRBV27 to TRBJ1-1; D gene ambiguous. This CDR3 comprises 14 residues. V was cut by 6 bases and J by 7 bases, with 18 bases left in between. Germline V CDR1 and CDR2: MNHEY, SMNVEV (reference sequence). The CDR3, as DNA: TGTGCCAGCAGACCTCCCGACCTAACCTTTGAAGCTTTCTTT. Translating gives CASRPPDLTFEAFF.

The genes are TRBV6-5 and TRBJ1-3, with D possibly being TRBD1 (6 bases). With 2 bases removed from V and 2 bases from J, the gap between germline ends came to 10 bases. The CDR3 has 15 amino acids. CDR1 and CDR2 from the germline V gene are MNHEY and SVGAGI. The CDR3 loop is CASSYGGRAGNTIYF. The CDR3 DNA reads as TGTGCCAGCAGTTACGGGGGGCGGGCTGGAAACACCATATATTTT.